This T cell receptor beta chain was captured by sequencing in a study of immune evolution from preneoplasia to lung adenocarcinoma. About the research overall: HLA loss of heterozygosity: about 7% AIS, over 12% MIA, over 25% ADC, none AAH. Study findings and constraints: From normal lung to invasive adenocarcinoma, top clone frequencies appeared to decrease.

Losses at the gene ends were 2 bases for V and 6 bases for J; bases not matched to a gene: 7. CDR3 length: 16 residues. Germline values: CDR1 MRHNA, CDR2 SNTAGT. Only a few counts were recorded for this clone. Its antigen is unknown. This specimen includes other DNA sequences encoding the same CDR3. Only in-frame clones appear in the TCRdb table, and some are missing; sequencing was by immunoSEQ multiplex PCR. The sample holds several thousand clones, roughly three quarters seen once. The V and J genes are TRBV6-4 and TRBJ1-4; 9 nucleotides match TRBD1. What was sequenced was FFPE minimally invasive lung adenocarcinoma tissue. The receptor was derived from a person aged 50-75 years with lung adenocarcinoma. CDR3 region: CASSDAYRGPDEKLFF. The DNA for the CDR3 is TGTGCCAGCAGTGACGCCTACAGGGGGCCGGATGAAAAACTGTTTTTT.